The 16 T cell receptor beta chains below were found in one sample sequenced in a study of T cell responses to AZD1222 COVID-19 vaccine. Generated by immunoSEQ multiplex PCR, the TCRdb table keeps only in-frame clones and is missing some. The data show 50,000 to 75,000 clones, with 65% to 80% seen just once and around an eighth held by the top ten. Source: peripheral blood, taken on day 0 of AZD1222 vaccination. The receptors derive from an adult in good health.

Note on this clone: A junction boundary mismatches the germline segment, possibly from a read error. The rearrangement uses TRBV7-7 and TRBJ2-3; D is unclear. The CDR3 length is 14 residues. The germline V gene encodes CDR1 SSHAT and CDR2 FNYEAQ (reference sequence). CDR3 region: CASSLSGSTDTQYF. The CDR3 nucleotides are TGTGCTAGCAGCTTATCCGGGAGCACAGATACGCAGTATTTT. Using reference TRBV7-7 and TRBJ2-3 for the parts outside the CDR3, the full variable domain is GAGVSQSPRYKVTKRGQDVTLRCDPISSHATLYWYQQALGQGPEFLTYFNYEAQPDKSGLPSDRFSAERPEGSISTLTIQRTEQRDSAMYRCASSLSGSTDTQYFGPGTRLTVL.

The chain uses TRBV19 and TRBJ2-2, with 7 bases lining up with TRBD2. The CDR3 extends over 14 amino acids. Looked up from germline, CDR1 is LNHDA and CDR2 is SQIVND (reference sequence). The ends lost 8 bases at V and 3 bases at J; junction bases unmatched: 6. CDR3 bases: TGTGCCAGTCAATTTGGACTAGACACCGGGGAGCTGTTTTTT. Amino acids: CASQFGLDTGELFF.

This rearrangement joins TRBV28 to TRBJ1-4, with 7 bases that match TRBD1. CDR1 is MDHEN, CDR2 SYDVKM, per germline. The V gene end was trimmed by 4 bases and the J gene end by 7 bases; junction bases not matched to a gene: 0. This CDR3 contains 12 residues. CDR3 sequence: CASSSGGEKLFF. The CDR3 DNA follows: TGTGCCAGCAGTTCAGGGGGTGAAAAACTGTTTTTT.

The sample holds one count of this clone. The CDR3 sequence is CASSLKGDPSPVNYGYTF. CDR3 sequence (DNA): TGTGCCAGCAGCCTGAAGGGGGACCCTTCCCCGGTTAACTATGGCTACACCTTC. The J gene is TRBJ1-2, the V gene TRBV13, with D perhaps matching TRBD1 (6 bases). Germline assignment: CDR1 PRHDT and CDR2 FYEKMQ (reference sequence). Trimming took off 5 bases at V and 1 base at J, with 23 bases between the two ends. The CDR3 loop spans 18 amino acids.

The chain uses TRBV11-2 and TRBJ2-7, with D possibly matching TRBD2 (5 bases). From germline, CDR1 is SGHAT and CDR2 FQNNGV. The CDR3 has 14 amino acids. The ends were cut back, 3 bases at V and 4 bases at J, with 13 bases in the middle. The CDR3 reads CASSLPFEGYEQYF. DNA of the CDR3: TGTGCCAGCAGCTTGCCCTTTGAGGGATACGAGCAGTACTTC.

The rearrangement uses TRBV9 and TRBJ2-7, with TRBD1 identical over 9 bases. The CDR3 runs 14 residues. Germline CDR1 and CDR2: SGDLS and YYNGEE. Losses at the gene ends were 2 bases for V and 4 bases for J; bases not matched to a gene: 4. The CDR3 here is CASSVSGQGYEQYF. CDR3 nucleotide sequence: TGTGCCAGCAGCGTGTCGGGACAGGGATACGAGCAGTACTTC. Filled out from reference TRBV9 and TRBJ2-7, the complete variable domain reads DSGVTQTPKHLITATGQRVTLRCSPRSGDLSVYWYQQSLDQGLQFLIQYYNGEERAKGNILERFSAQQFPDLHSELNLSSLELGDSALYFCASSVSGQGYEQYFGPGTRLTVT.

The rearrangement links TRBV6-2 or TRBV6-3 to TRBJ2-3; D might be TRBD1 (6 bases). The CDR3 totals 13 residues. The V gene's germline CDR1 is MNHEY and CDR2 SVGEGT. V was trimmed by 5 bases and J by 3 bases, leaving 9 bases between them. The CDR3 region has the DNA TGTGCCAGCAGTGGCAGGGGTACAGATACGCAGTATTTT. Translated: CASSGRGTDTQYF.

This chain links TRBV11-2 with TRBJ1-2; 7 positions agree with TRBD1. Germline V gives CDR1 SGHAT, CDR2 FQNNGV. The CDR3 loop spans 15 amino acids. V shed 5 bases and J 4 bases; nucleotides not matched to a gene: 10. The CDR3 coding sequence is TGTGCCAGCAGCACATATAACAGGGGTGGCTATGGCTACACCTTC. Amino acids: CASSTYNRGGYGYTF.

This chain connects TRBV28 to TRBJ1-1; D possibly corresponds to TRBD1 (6 bases). The V end lost 3 bases, the J end lost 7 bases, and 12 bases lay between the germline ends. Germline-derived CDR1 and CDR2 are MDHEN and SYDVKM. The CDR3 spans 13 residues. Here the CDR3 reads CASSFPARGEAFF. In DNA, the CDR3 is TGTGCCAGCAGTTTCCCGGCCAGGGGTGAAGCTTTCTTT.

The chain recombines TRBV9 with TRBJ1-4; no definite D call. Trimming left V 0 bases short and J 4 bases short, with 10 bases between. CDR1 and CDR2 (germline): SGDLS, YYNGEE. The CDR3 length is 15 residues. CDR3 amino acids: CASSVGVGLNEKLFF. Written as DNA, the CDR3 is TGTGCCAGCAGCGTAGGGGTCGGACTTAATGAAAAACTGTTTTTT.

This clone was detected once. J is TRBJ1-1 and V is TRBV7-9; no definite D call. Looked up from germline, CDR1 is SEHNR and CDR2 is FQNEAQ (reference sequence). Trimming cost V 5 bases and J 6 bases, with 16 bases left between them. This CDR3 is built from 14 residues. The DNA of the CDR3 is TGTGCCAGCAGCACATATCCCAATACGGCTGAAGCTTTCTTT. It codes for CASSTYPNTAEAFF.

Comment on this clone: Germline and junction disagree at one end, which may indicate a read error. The sample contains more than one DNA sequence encoding this CDR3. V usage is TRBV3-1 (or the pseudogene TRBV3-2) and J usage is TRBJ1-1; D call uncertain. The CDR3 totals 13 residues. The germline V gene encodes CDR1 LGHDT and CDR2 YNNKEL (reference sequence). The CDR3 reads CASIGNMNTEAFF. The CDR3 nucleotides read TGCGCCAGCATCGGGAACATGAACACTGAAGCTTTCTTT.

About this clone: Other DNA sequences in this sample translate to the same CDR3. This chain links TRBV6-5 with TRBJ1-5; D is unresolved. The CDR3 contains 13 residues. Germline V gene data show CDR1 as MNHEY and CDR2 as SVGAGI. The germline V and J ends were trimmed by 2 bases and 4 bases, with 6 bases remaining between them. This CDR3 is CASSYGRNQPQHF. The CDR3, as DNA: TGTGCCAGCAGTTACGGGAGAAATCAGCCCCAGCATTTT.

This clone showed up many times. The J gene is TRBJ1-2, the V gene TRBV2, with a possible D match to TRBD1 (6 bases). This CDR3 contains 14 residues. Trimming stripped 2 bases from V and 4 bases from J, with 11 bases between. Per the germline V gene, CDR1 is SNHLY and CDR2 is FYNNEI. The DNA for the CDR3 is TGTGCCAGCAGTGAATCCGGGACACTCTATGGCTACACCTTC. Its protein is CASSESGTLYGYTF.

The V call is TRBV7-2, the J call TRBJ1-1, with TRBD1 matching 7 bases. CDR3 length equals 14 residues. Germline lookup yields CDR1 SGHTA and CDR2 FQGNSA. V gave up 5 bases and J gave up 1 base; unmatched junction bases: 4. In DNA, the CDR3 is TGTGCCAGCAGCACGACAGGGACGAACACTGAAGCTTTCTTT. Translated: CASSTTGTNTEAFF.

V is TRBV7-8 and J is TRBJ1-2; D is perhaps TRBD1 (5 bases). V shed 6 bases and J shed 5 bases, with 22 bases lying between them. This CDR3 has 16 residues. Germline V lookup: CDR1 SGHVS, CDR2 FQNEAQ. The CDR3 DNA follows: TGTGCCAGCAGTCACGAACGGATAATTCGGGGGTATGGCTACACCTTC. It yields the protein CASSHERIIRGYGYTF.